The rows below give T cell receptor beta chains drawn from one sample of a study of blood T cell repertoires in COVID-19. Assay: immunoSEQ multiplex PCR; the TCRdb copy retains only in-frame clones and omits some. The sample contains under 400,000 clones, 89% of which appear only once. Sequencing was performed on peripheral blood. The receptors shown here come from a woman aged 60-75 years with COVID-19, enrolled during active disease. The CDR3 runs from the conserved cysteine through the conserved F or W. The order of the fields is clone size, D gene, J gene, V gene, CDR3 DNA, CDR3 protein. A D gene is named only where the DNA matches it firmly. A row's size may be missing; if present it is once, few, many or a size class.

NA	NA	TRBJ1-1	TRBV19	TGTGCCAGTAGTATTGAGTGGAGCACTGAAGCTTTCTTT	CASSIEWSTEAFF
NA	NA	TRBJ2-1	TRBV5-1	TGCGCCAGCAGCTTGCTACAGCCGAGCTCCTACAATGAGCAGTTCTTC	CASSLLQPSSYNEQFF
NA	NA	TRBJ2-1	TRBV20-1	TGCAGTGCTTCGGAGTACAATGAGCAGTTCTTC	CSASEYNEQFF
NA	TRBD1	TRBJ2-6	TRBV7-9	TGTGCCAGCAGCTTGGTCCCGGCAGGGGGAAGATCTGGGGCCAACGTCCTGACTTTC	CASSLVPAGGRSGANVLTF
NA	NA	TRBJ2-5	TRBV15	TGTGCCACCAGCAGACTTAGGGGGAACCAAGAGACCCAGTACTTC	CATSRLRGNQETQYF
NA	NA	TRBJ1-2	TRBV9	TGTGCCAGCAGCGCACAGGGTTACTATGGCTACACCTTC	CASSAQGYYGYTF
NA	TRBD1	TRBJ1-4	TRBV7-6	TGTGCCAGCAGCAAAAACAGGGGAACTAATGAAAAACTGTTTTTT	CASSKNRGTNEKLFF
NA	TRBD1	TRBJ2-1	TRBV5-1	TGCGCCAGCAGACCCGGGACAGGGTCGAGTGAGCAGTTCTTC	CASRPGTGSSEQFF
few	TRBD1	TRBJ2-6	TRBV5-1	TGCGCCAGCAGCCGCCAGACAGGGGGCACTACCTTTGGGGCCAACGTCCTGACTTTC	CASSRQTGGTTFGANVLTF
once	NA	TRBJ1-3	TRBV7-8	TGTGCCAGCAGCTTAGTGCGGAGCCCGAGCTCTGGAAACACCATATATTTT	CASSLVRSPSSGNTIYF
NA	TRBD1	TRBJ1-5	TRBV27	TGTGCCAGCAGACATGGATCCGGGACAGGGGGAAATTTTAGGAGCAATCAGCCCCAGCATTTT	CASRHGSGTGGNFRSNQPQHF
NA	NA	TRBJ1-6	TRBV28	TGTGCCAGCAGGCAGTCAAATTCACCCCTCCACTTT	CASRQSNSPLHF
NA	NA	TRBJ2-3	TRBV28	TGTGCCAGCAGTTTTACGGTTAGCACAGATACGCAGTATTTT	CASSFTVSTDTQYF
NA	NA	TRBJ2-3	TRBV5-5	TGTGCCAGCAGCCGAACAGGGCTCGACACAGATACGCAGTATTTT	CASSRTGLDTDTQYF
NA	NA	TRBJ1-5	TRBV6-1	TGTGCCAGCAGTGATACCAGGGTTCAGCCCCAGCATTTT	CASSDTRVQPQHF
NA	NA	TRBJ1-6	TRBV7-3	TGTGCCAGCAGCCTTGGGGACACGAATTCACCCCTCCACTTT	CASSLGDTNSPLHF
NA	NA	TRBJ1-3	TRBV5-1	TGCGCCAGCAGCGTGGTACCAGGCAACTCTGGAAACACCATATATTTT	CASSVVPGNSGNTIYF
few	TRBD2	TRBJ2-3	TRBV5-6	TGTGCCAGCAGCTTGGTTAGCGGGGGGCCCGGGCGGGGAGATACGCAGTATTTT	CASSLVSGGPGRGDTQYF
NA	NA	TRBJ2-1	TRBV7-2	TGTGCCAGCATCCCTCGCGGGGGCTTTAACAATGAGCAGTTCTTC	CASIPRGGFNNEQFF
NA	NA	TRBJ2-2	TRBV18	TGTGCCAGCTCACCTGTCGGTCAGGGAGGCACCGGGGAGCTGTTTTTT	CASSPVGQGGTGELFF
NA	NA	TRBJ1-6	TRBV5-5	TGTGCCAGCAGCGCCCAAGCATCGAATTCACCCCTCCACTTT	CASSAQASNSPLHF
NA	NA	TRBJ2-7	TRBV19	TGTGCCAGTAGTAGCAAACAGGGCCCCTACGAGCAGTACTTC	CASSSKQGPYEQYF
NA	NA	TRBJ1-2	TRBV18	TGTGCCAGCTCACCACTAGAGGGGGATGGCTACACCTTC	CASSPLEGDGYTF
NA	TRBD1	TRBJ1-4	TRBV11-1	TGTGCCAGCAGCCTTGACAGGGGGGACGAAAAACTGTTTTTT	CASSLDRGDEKLFF